This TCR beta chain appears in the sequencing data of a study of cytomegalovirus exposure and HLA in healthy donors (dated by TCRdb to about 2017). Study-wide context: In an earlier analysis of roughly 500 of the donors, about 270 Gb of sequence data and 100 million or so unique TCR beta sequences from about 179 million T cells were reported. Approximately 330 gigabases of sequencing data and around 80 million unique TCR sequences made up an early release that covered 500 to 650 HLA-typed donors. Of the approximately 370 genotyped donors, over 80% were placed in the genetic ancestry cluster associated with self-reported Caucasian donors. The aim of the study was to test whether cataloging public T cell receptors could identify signatures of past pathogen exposure. The T cell repertoires of under 750 subjects were profiled by immunosequencing and related to cytomegalovirus serostatus. Along with the 666-subject first cohort, a separate validation cohort of approximately 110 different subjects was used. High-throughput TCR immunosequencing, statistical association of individual TCRs with disease status, and machine learning were combined to predict cytomegalovirus infection status. To study patterns of TCR occurrence, a later analysis re-analyzed previously published TCR beta repertoires from 500 to 850 donors and added high-resolution HLA genotyping. In the later analysis, no new phenotypic data were used to find candidate immune exposures; instead, reliance was placed on TCR beta sequences and their occurrence across donors. In an earlier analysis of 587 of the donors, high-throughput TCR beta sequencing was used to judge whether each TCR beta V gene segment behaved as functional or pseudogenic. Donor age, sex, ethnicity and CMV serostatus were collected together with the repertoire data. Genome-wide SNP genotypes for about 60% of the 666 donors were used in a later genetic analysis, which treated that subset as a discovery cohort. All discovery cohort repertoires had been generated using a single sequencing platform. HLA typing included class I and class II loci at four-digit resolution. Typing coverage varied by locus: about 629-630 donors for A, B, C, DRB1 and DQB1; approximately 520 for DQA1; approximately 570 for DPA1; roughly 450 for DPB1. A few DR-DQ haplotypes were treated as single units for association and clustering because of strong linkage in the cohort. Across 398 genotyped donors of the cohort, an average of about 240,000 unique TCR beta nucleotide sequences per donor were sequenced, and roughly 20% of those sequences were non-productive.

V is pruned by 3 bases and J by 6 bases, leaving 8 bases of the junction without a gene match. The CDR3 goes from the cysteine to the phenylalanine over 15 residues. Of all the DNA, just the CDR3 is kept, 45 bases in frame from base 1. Looking up the germline V gene (reference sequence) yields CDR1 LNHNV and CDR2 YYDKDF. In total, roughly 670 healthy bone marrow donors made up the cohort. Cohort members were all nominally healthy when sampled, although unrecorded immune exposures were likely present. The donor was CMV seronegative and belonged to the group of 350 or so seronegative cohort members. A peripheral blood sample was collected from each donor, and TCR beta sequencing was performed on peripheral blood mononuclear cells. Genomic DNA was extracted from the blood cell samples with the Qiagen DNeasy Blood Extraction Kit. What the authors observed across the whole study: When HLA alleles, especially DR and DQ, strongly co-occurred, attributing TCR associations to individual alleles was difficult. In both the original and validation cohorts, the classifier was reported to diagnose cytomegalovirus status with high specificity and sensitivity. Across donors, most TCR sequences were observed very rarely, whereas some public TCRs were present in many individuals. Linkage disequilibrium might explain the correlated functional status among segregating V segments, but an unknown experimental factor could not be excluded. A further reported finding was that TCR beta sequences accurately predicted the HLA-A and HLA-B alleles for most subjects in the first cohort. The 87-base-pair reads could not distinguish some IMGT-functional V segments, including TRBV6-2 and TRBV6-3, so those segments were excluded. Because HLA typing was unavailable for some donors at each locus, only the typed subset was used in association tests. A later genetic analysis associated a missense DCLRE1C variant with V-gene and J-gene trimming of TCR beta chains, and an independent cohort replicated the association. Roughly uniform sequencing depth across donors was assumed in presence/absence analyses, although this assumption may not hold. The study listed 150 to 200 TCR beta chains as associated with cytomegalovirus. In a later analysis, the rate of TCR association differed among HLA loci, with DRB1 alleles having the most associated TCRs and HLA-C alleles having the fewest. According to the authors, the approach could potentially be generalized to other disease states and immunological phenotypes. In a later analysis, HLA-associated TCR beta chains were found to be more clonally expanded and to have lower generation probabilities than equally common non-associated chains. Over 15 rarely observed V segments, including chromosome 9 orphons, were excluded from the earlier analysis of 550 to 700 of the donors because counts were too low. In an earlier analysis of 587 of the donors, most TCR beta V segments appeared in productive rearrangements about 87% or about 30% of the time, broadly matching IMGT annotations. A group of highly shared sequence variants was considered likely to be a technical artifact of the sequencing pipeline. Specific HLA alleles were associated with over 15,000 TCR beta sequences at a false discovery rate of 0.05 in a later analysis. Three of the identified cytomegalovirus-associated TCR beta chains were confirmed in vitro to be specific for cytomegalovirus antigens. A later analysis found that most CMV-associated TCR beta chains appeared HLA-restricted, with HLA associations seemingly driven largely by CMV exposure. Several of the top co-occurrence clusters appeared to be linked to parvovirus B19, influenza, CMV and Epstein-Barr virus, according to a later analysis. In a later genetic analysis, fewer N-insertions in productive TCRs were reported among donors in an Asian-associated ancestry cluster than the roughly 700-donor mean. Immune exposure information for the cohort was limited to CMV serostatus. This cohort had only TCR beta chains sequenced, and the lack of alpha or paired-chain data limited which features could be detected.

This clone was seen only once. Its antigen specificity is not known. No quality values exist for individual bases; no much larger clone is one base distant. The protocol used for the library was the immunoSEQ multiplex PCR assay. The multiplex PCR relied on a mix of 60 forward primers for TCR Vbeta segments and 13 reverse primers for TCR Jbeta segments. The CDR3 region of rearranged TCR beta genes was amplified from genomic DNA with a multiplex PCR assay. On the Illumina HiSeq System, the amplified TCR beta libraries were sequenced as 87-base-pair reads. The study's own analysis went as follows. A later analysis tallied 70 million to 100 million unique TCR beta chains across the roughly 610 repertoires, and approximately 9.9 million of those chains were shared by two or more donors. A nearest-neighbor algorithm error-corrected the raw reads and collapsed the reads into unique sequences, merging closely related sequences to remove PCR and sequencing errors. To assign V, D and J gene segments, CDR3 sequences were aligned to IMGT reference sequences. Each retained sequence needed at least a six-nucleotide match to both a V gene segment and a J gene segment. A rearrangement counted as productive if the CDR3 had no stop codons and remained in frame with V and J, and every other rearrangement counted as non-productive. CDR3 was defined by IMGT convention, running from the second conserved V-encoded cysteine to the conserved J-encoded phenylalanine. In an earlier analysis of around 540 of the donors, sequences lacking an unambiguous match to a single V gene segment were excluded. In an earlier analysis of approximately 560 of the donors, a V segment was called functional when productive rearrangements were above 56.7%, and segregating when the standard deviation between donors exceeded 5%. A statistical classification framework was developed to diagnose cytomegalovirus status using the catalog of TCR beta chain sequences. In a later analysis, V and J genes were assigned by comparing TCR nucleotide sequences against IMGT/GENE-DB human TR gene sequences. A later analysis assigned CDR3 sequences and most-parsimonious VDJ recombination scenarios with the TCRdist pipeline. In a later analysis, every TCR beta chain was defined by the combination of its CDR3 amino acid sequence and its V-gene family, and reads without a unique V-gene family were dropped. A later analysis removed 600 or so highly shared, low-generation-probability nucleotide sequences to deal with suspected cross-contamination and a sequencing artifact. A later analysis calculated a clonal expansion index for each public chain from normalized within-repertoire ranks of inferred template counts. In a later analysis, generation probabilities were computed using a VDJ recombination model fitted to out-of-frame rearrangements, and the results were checked against IGoR. In a later analysis, TCR-TCR, TCR-HLA and TCR-CMV co-occurrence was scored with hypergeometric tests, and a repertoire-size bias correction was applied to TCR pairs. To estimate false discovery rates, a later analysis permuted the HLA or CMV assignments 20 times. In a later analysis, co-occurring TCRs were grouped using DBSCAN, with TCRdist sequence similarity added in when clustering inside HLA-allele-positive subsets. Repertoires with fewer than 30,000 or more than 120,000 public chains were left out of co-occurrence clustering, as were a few repertoires with anomalous nucleotide sharing. TCRdb re-hosts the immuneACCESS table, in-frame sequences only. Its copies lack some clones; in the studies checked, an unresolved V gene accounts for under half of them, and the cause for the rest is not known. The DNA was the basis for D and trimming; V, J and clone size are from that table. The sample table lists about 140,000 clones, 78% of them with a count of one. The ten largest make up just under 3% of the sample.

This TCR came from a female donor in good health and CMV-seronegative. Here the chain combines TRBV15 and TRBJ1-2, with TRBD1 matching 9 junction bases. The source material was PBMCs. The DNA sequence follows: TGTGCCACCAGCAGGAGGACAGGGGCCGGTGATGGCTACACCTTC. Its protein reads: CATSRRTGAGDGYTF.